The clone carrying this T cell receptor (beta chain) occurred many times. This CDR3 is 14 amino acids long. Germline trimming cut 5 bases from V and 3 bases from J; bases unmatched to any gene: 3. Germline V gives CDR1 MNHEY, CDR2 SVGAGI. The record originates from a study of blood T cell repertoires in COVID-19. Study overall: Acute-phase and convalescent COVID-19 samples originated in the United States, Italy and Spain. PBMCs, B-cell-depleted T cells, or T cells provided the cDNA or gDNA that made up the material.

Original analysis: Amplification of reference gene primers provided the estimated nucleated cell counts. Only in-frame clones appear in the TCRdb table, and some are missing; sequencing was by immunoSEQ multiplex PCR. Clone size and V and J calls were adopted from that table, with D and trimming inferred from the DNA. The sample yields roughly 140,000 clones, roughly three quarters seen once. Material: peripheral blood. The chain has TRBV6-5 and TRBJ1-5; 8 bases are a match to TRBD1. The source of this sequence is a woman aged 55-70 years with acute or convalescent COVID-19. CDR3 sequence: CASSKQGVNQPQHF. The CDR3 DNA follows: TGTGCCAGCAGTAAACAGGGGGTCAATCAGCCCCAGCATTTT.